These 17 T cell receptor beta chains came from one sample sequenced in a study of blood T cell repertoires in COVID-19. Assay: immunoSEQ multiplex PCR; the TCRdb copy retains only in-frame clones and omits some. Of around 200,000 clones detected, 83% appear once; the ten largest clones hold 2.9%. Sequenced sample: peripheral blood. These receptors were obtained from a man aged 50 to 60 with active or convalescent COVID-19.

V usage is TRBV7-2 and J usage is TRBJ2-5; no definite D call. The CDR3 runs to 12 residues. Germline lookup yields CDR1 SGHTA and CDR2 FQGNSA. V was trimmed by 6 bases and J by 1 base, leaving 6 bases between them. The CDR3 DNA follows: TGTGCCAGCAGGCGGTCCCAAGAGACCCAGTACTTC. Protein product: CASRRSQETQYF.

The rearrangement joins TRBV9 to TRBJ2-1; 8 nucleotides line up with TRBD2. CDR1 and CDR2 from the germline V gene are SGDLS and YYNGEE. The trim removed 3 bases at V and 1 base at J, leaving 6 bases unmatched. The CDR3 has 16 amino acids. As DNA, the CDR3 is TGTGCCAGCAGCGCCACTAGCGGACTTTCCTACAATGAGCAGTTCTTC. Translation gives CASSATSGLSYNEQFF.

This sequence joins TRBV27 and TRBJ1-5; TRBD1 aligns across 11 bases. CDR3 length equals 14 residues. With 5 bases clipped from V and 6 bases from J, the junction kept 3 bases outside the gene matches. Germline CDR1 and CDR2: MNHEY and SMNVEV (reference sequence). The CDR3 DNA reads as TGTGCCAGCAGTGGGACAGGGGGTTTTCAGCCCCAGCATTTT. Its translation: CASSGTGGFQPQHF.

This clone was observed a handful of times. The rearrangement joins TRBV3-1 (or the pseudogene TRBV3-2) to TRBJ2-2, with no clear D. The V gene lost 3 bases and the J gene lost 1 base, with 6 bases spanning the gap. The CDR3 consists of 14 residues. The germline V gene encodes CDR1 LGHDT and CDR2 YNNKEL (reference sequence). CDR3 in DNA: TGTGCCAGCAGCCAGGTACAGAACACCGGGGAGCTGTTTTTT. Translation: CASSQVQNTGELFF.

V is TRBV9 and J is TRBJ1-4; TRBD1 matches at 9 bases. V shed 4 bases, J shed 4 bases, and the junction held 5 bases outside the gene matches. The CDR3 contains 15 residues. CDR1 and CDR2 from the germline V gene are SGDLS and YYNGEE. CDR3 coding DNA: TGTGCCAGCAGCTATACAGGGGGCTTTAATGAAAAACTGTTTTTT. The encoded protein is CASSYTGGFNEKLFF.

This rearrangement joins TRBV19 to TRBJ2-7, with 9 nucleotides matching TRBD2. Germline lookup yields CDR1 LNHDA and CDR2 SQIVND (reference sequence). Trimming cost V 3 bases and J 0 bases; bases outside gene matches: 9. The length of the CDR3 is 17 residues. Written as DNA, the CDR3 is TGTGCCAGTAGTATGCTTGCGAGCGGGGGGACCTCCTACGAGCAGTACTTC. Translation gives CASSMLASGGTSYEQYF.

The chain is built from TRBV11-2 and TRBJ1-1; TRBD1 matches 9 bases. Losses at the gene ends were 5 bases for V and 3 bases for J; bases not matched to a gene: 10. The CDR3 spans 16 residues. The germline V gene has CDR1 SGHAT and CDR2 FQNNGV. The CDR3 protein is CASSRTGGRWDTEAFF. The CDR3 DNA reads TGTGCCAGCAGCAGAACAGGGGGCCGGTGGGACACTGAAGCTTTCTTT.

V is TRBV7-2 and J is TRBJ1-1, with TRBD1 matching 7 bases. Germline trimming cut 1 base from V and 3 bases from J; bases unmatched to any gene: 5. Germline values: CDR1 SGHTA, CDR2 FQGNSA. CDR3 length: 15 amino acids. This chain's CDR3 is CASSLVPGGDTEAFF. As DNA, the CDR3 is TGTGCCAGCAGCTTAGTTCCAGGGGGAGACACTGAAGCTTTCTTT.

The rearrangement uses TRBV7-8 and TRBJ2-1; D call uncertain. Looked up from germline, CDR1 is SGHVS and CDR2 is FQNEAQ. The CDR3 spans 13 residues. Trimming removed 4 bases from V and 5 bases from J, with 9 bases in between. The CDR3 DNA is TGTGCCAGCAGCTATCGGTCGAACAATGAGCAGTTCTTC. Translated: CASSYRSNNEQFF.

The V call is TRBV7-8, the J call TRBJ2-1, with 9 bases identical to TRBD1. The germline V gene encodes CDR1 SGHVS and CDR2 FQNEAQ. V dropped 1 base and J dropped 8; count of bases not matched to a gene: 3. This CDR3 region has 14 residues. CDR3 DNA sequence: TGTGCCAGCAGCTTAGACAGGGGGCAGCATGAGCAGTTCTTC. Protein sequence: CASSLDRGQHEQFF.

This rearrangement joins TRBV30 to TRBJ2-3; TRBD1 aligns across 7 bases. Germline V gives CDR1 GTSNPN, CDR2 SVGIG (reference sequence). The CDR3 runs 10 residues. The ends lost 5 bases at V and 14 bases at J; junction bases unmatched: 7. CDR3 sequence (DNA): TGTGCCTGGGGGACAGTTGGGTGGTATTTT. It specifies CAWGTVGWYF.

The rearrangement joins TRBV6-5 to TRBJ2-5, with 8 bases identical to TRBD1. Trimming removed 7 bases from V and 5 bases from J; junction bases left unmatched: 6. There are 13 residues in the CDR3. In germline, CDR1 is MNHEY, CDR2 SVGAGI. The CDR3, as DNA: TGTGCCAGCACCGGACAGGGTTGGGAGACCCAGTACTTC. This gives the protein CASTGQGWETQYF.

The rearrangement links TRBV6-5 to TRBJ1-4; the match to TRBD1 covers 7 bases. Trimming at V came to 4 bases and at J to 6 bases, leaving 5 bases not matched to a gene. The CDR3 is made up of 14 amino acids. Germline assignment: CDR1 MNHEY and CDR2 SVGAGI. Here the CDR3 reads CASSSRGLDEKLFF. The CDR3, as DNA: TGTGCCAGCAGTTCGAGGGGGCTTGATGAAAAACTGTTTTTT.

Here the CDR3 reads CASSSPSGRAMDTQYF. As DNA, the CDR3 is TGTGCCAGCAGTTCACCTAGCGGGAGGGCCATGGATACGCAGTATTTT. The chain recombines TRBV6-6 with TRBJ2-3; 12 bases are shared with TRBD2. This CDR3 has 16 amino acids. The ends lost 4 bases at V and 6 bases at J; junction bases unmatched: 8. Germline CDR1 reads MNHNY; CDR2 reads SVGAGI (reference sequence).

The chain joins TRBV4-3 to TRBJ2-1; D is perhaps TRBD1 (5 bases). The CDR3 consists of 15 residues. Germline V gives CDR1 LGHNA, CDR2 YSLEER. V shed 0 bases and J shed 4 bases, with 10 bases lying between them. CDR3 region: CASSQDVRQYNEQFF. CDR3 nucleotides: TGCGCCAGCAGCCAAGATGTGCGACAGTACAATGAGCAGTTCTTC.

The CDR3 loop is CASSYGGEINIQYF. The CDR3 DNA sequence: TGTGCCAGCAGTTACGGGGGGGAGATAAACATTCAGTACTTC. The chain links TRBV6-8 to TRBJ2-4; 7 nucleotides match TRBD2. This CDR3 is built from 14 residues. Trimming removed 2 bases from V and 6 bases from J; junction bases left unmatched: 4. CDR1 and CDR2 (germline): MNHGY, SAAAGT.

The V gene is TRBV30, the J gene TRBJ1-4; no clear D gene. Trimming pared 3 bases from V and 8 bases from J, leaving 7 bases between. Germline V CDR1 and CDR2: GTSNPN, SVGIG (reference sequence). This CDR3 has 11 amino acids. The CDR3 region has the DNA TGTGCCTGGAGCCGGTGGGAAAAACTGTTTTTT. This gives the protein CAWSRWEKLFF.